The rows below give T cell receptor beta chains drawn from one sample of a study of shared clonotypes between healthy human individuals. Sequencing used immunoSEQ multiplex PCR; TCRdb keeps in-frame clones, though not all of them. The sample has about 660,000 clones, around two thirds seen once. The specimen was memory CD4+ T cells sorted from blood. Receptors originate from a woman aged 25-40 years in good health. CDR3s include the opening cysteine and the closing phenylalanine or tryptophan. D genes are given only for firm matches. Clone sizes are given selectively: once, few, many, or a class where the clone is expanded.

J gene: TRBJ1-1
clone size: .
D gene: .
V gene: TRBV6-4
CDR3 protein: CASSGSSTEAFF
CDR3 DNA: TGTGCCAGCAGTGGTTCTAGCACTGAAGCTTTCTTT

J gene: TRBJ2-5
clone size: .
D gene: .
V gene: TRBV27
CDR3 protein: CASSLTVLGTETQYF
CDR3 DNA: TGTGCCAGCAGTTTAACGGTTCTGGGGACGGAGACCCAGTACTTC

J gene: TRBJ2-1
clone size: .
D gene: .
V gene: TRBV11-2
CDR3 protein: CASSLAGEQFF
CDR3 DNA: TGTGCCAGCAGCTTAGCGGGTGAGCAGTTCTTC

J gene: TRBJ2-5
clone size: many
D gene: TRBD1
V gene: TRBV5-1
CDR3 protein: CASSPQTGAPEETQYF
CDR3 DNA: TGCGCCAGCAGCCCACAGACAGGGGCTCCCGAAGAGACCCAGTACTTC

J gene: TRBJ1-3
clone size: .
D gene: .
V gene: TRBV11-2
CDR3 protein: CASSLVPGSGNTIYF
CDR3 DNA: TGTGCCAGCAGCTTAGTACCGGGGAGTGGAAACACCATATATTTT

J gene: TRBJ2-3
clone size: .
D gene: TRBD1
V gene: TRBV7-9
CDR3 protein: CASSFSGGDTQYF
CDR3 DNA: TGTGCCAGCAGCTTTTCAGGGGGAGATACGCAGTATTTT

J gene: TRBJ1-3
clone size: .
D gene: TRBD1
V gene: TRBV5-1
CDR3 protein: CASSLLRQGGSGNTIYF
CDR3 DNA: TGCGCCAGCAGCTTGCTTCGACAGGGAGGCTCTGGAAACACCATATATTTT

J gene: TRBJ2-1
clone size: few
D gene: .
V gene: TRBV18
CDR3 protein: CASSLKVASGSLSSVF
CDR3 DNA: .

J gene: TRBJ1-5
clone size: .
D gene: .
V gene: TRBV7-2
CDR3 protein: CASSLSQGQNQPQHF
CDR3 DNA: TGTGCCAGCAGCTTATCCCAGGGGCAGAATCAGCCCCAGCATTTT

J gene: TRBJ1-1
clone size: .
D gene: TRBD1
V gene: TRBV2
CDR3 protein: CASTRDSGTEAFF
CDR3 DNA: TGTGCCAGCACGAGGGACAGCGGGACTGAAGCTTTCTTT

J gene: TRBJ2-1
clone size: .
D gene: TRBD2
V gene: TRBV7-9
CDR3 protein: CASSSGLAGGIF
CDR3 DNA: TGTGCCAGCAGCTCCGGGCTAGCGGGAGGGATCTTC

J gene: TRBJ2-7
clone size: .
D gene: TRBD2
V gene: TRBV5-4
CDR3 protein: CASSPNMVAGGYEQYF
CDR3 DNA: TGTGCCAGCAGCCCGAATATGGTAGCGGGAGGTTACGAGCAGTACTTC

J gene: TRBJ2-3
clone size: .
D gene: TRBD2
V gene: TRBV29-1
CDR3 protein: CSVDRAGVGDTQYF
CDR3 DNA: TGCAGCGTTGATCGAGCGGGAGTAGGAGATACGCAGTATTTT

J gene: TRBJ1-1
clone size: .
D gene: .
V gene: TRBV11-2
CDR3 protein: CASSLTGTMNTEAFF
CDR3 DNA: TGTGCCAGCAGCTTAACCGGGACAATGAACACTGAAGCTTTCTTT

J gene: TRBJ2-4
clone size: .
D gene: .
V gene: TRBV9
CDR3 protein: CASSASVAGNIQYF
CDR3 DNA: TGTGCCAGCAGCGCCAGCGTGGCGGGTAACATTCAGTACTTC

J gene: TRBJ1-2
clone size: .
D gene: TRBD1
V gene: TRBV4-2
CDR3 protein: CASSQDRGQVNGYTF
CDR3 DNA: TGTGCCAGCAGCCAAGATCGAGGACAGGTGAATGGCTACACCTTC

J gene: TRBJ1-5
clone size: few
D gene: .
V gene: TRBV19
CDR3 protein: CASSMNDVGNQPQHF
CDR3 DNA: TGTGCCAGTAGTATGAATGATGTAGGCAATCAGCCCCAGCATTTT

J gene: TRBJ2-1
clone size: .
D gene: TRBD2
V gene: TRBV5-1
CDR3 protein: CASSRGTSGASIEQFF
CDR3 DNA: TGCGCCAGCAGCAGGGGGACTAGCGGAGCCTCAATTGAGCAGTTCTTC

J gene: TRBJ2-2
clone size: .
D gene: .
V gene: TRBV11-2
CDR3 protein: CASSLDHRTTNTGELFF
CDR3 DNA: TGTGCCAGCAGCTTAGATCATAGGACCACGAACACCGGGGAGCTGTTTTTT

J gene: TRBJ2-1
clone size: .
D gene: .
V gene: TRBV11-3
CDR3 protein: CASSSRFRPDEQFF
CDR3 DNA: TGTGCCAGCAGCTCCAGGTTCCGACCGGATGAGCAGTTCTTC

J gene: TRBJ1-1
clone size: .
D gene: .
V gene: TRBV6-6
CDR3 protein: CASSYGHRMNTEAFF
CDR3 DNA: TGTGCCAGCAGTTACGGACATCGAATGAACACTGAAGCTTTCTTT

J gene: TRBJ1-5
clone size: .
D gene: .
V gene: TRBV6-1
CDR3 protein: CASRNLGQPQHF
CDR3 DNA: TGTGCCAGCAGGAACTTAGGTCAGCCCCAGCATTTT

J gene: TRBJ2-5
clone size: .
D gene: .
V gene: TRBV21-1
CDR3 protein: CATSRTGGFQETQYF
CDR3 DNA: TGTGCCACCTCTAGGACAGGGGGCTTCCAAGAGACCCAGTACTTC

J gene: TRBJ1-1
clone size: .
D gene: .
V gene: TRBV2
CDR3 protein: CASSGPPGTLNTEAFF
CDR3 DNA: TGTGCCAGCAGTGGGCCCCCCGGGACACTGAACACTGAAGCTTTCTTT

J gene: TRBJ2-7
clone size: once
D gene: TRBD2
V gene: TRBV11-2
CDR3 protein: CASSLDLDGRYEQYF
CDR3 DNA: TGTGCCAGCAGCTTAGATCTCGACGGGAGGTACGAGCAGTACTTC

J gene: TRBJ2-5
clone size: .
D gene: .
V gene: TRBV18
CDR3 protein: CASSQRQGGTQYF
CDR3 DNA: TGTGCCAGCTCACAGAGACAGGGAGGGACCCAGTACTTC

J gene: TRBJ2-3
clone size: once
D gene: TRBD2
V gene: TRBV25-1
CDR3 protein: CASSEKNGREGTDTQYF
CDR3 DNA: TGTGCCAGCAGTGAAAAGAACGGGCGGGAGGGAACAGATACGCAGTATTTT

J gene: TRBJ1-5
clone size: few
D gene: .
V gene: TRBV6-5
CDR3 protein: CASSYSEQFQPQHF
CDR3 DNA: TGTGCCAGCAGTTACTCCGAGCAGTTTCAGCCCCAGCATTTT

J gene: TRBJ2-2
clone size: .
D gene: TRBD1
V gene: TRBV5-1
CDR3 protein: CASSLTGTGSTGELFF
CDR3 DNA: TGCGCCAGCAGCTTAACCGGGACAGGGAGCACCGGGGAGCTGTTTTTT

J gene: TRBJ1-1
clone size: .
D gene: .
V gene: TRBV2
CDR3 protein: CASSARGYTEAFF
CDR3 DNA: TGTGCCAGCAGCGCACGTGGATACACTGAAGCTTTCTTT

J gene: TRBJ2-1
clone size: once
D gene: .
V gene: TRBV7-3
CDR3 protein: CASSGVTNEQFF
CDR3 DNA: TGTGCCAGCAGCGGGGTGACGAATGAGCAGTTCTTC

J gene: TRBJ2-5
clone size: few
D gene: .
V gene: TRBV7-8
CDR3 protein: CASSLGRQQETQYF
CDR3 DNA: TGTGCCAGCAGCTTAGGAAGGCAGCAAGAGACCCAGTACTTC

J gene: TRBJ2-5
clone size: .
D gene: TRBD2
V gene: TRBV2
CDR3 protein: CASSPQLAGVVETQYF
CDR3 DNA: TGTGCCAGCAGTCCTCAGCTAGCGGGAGTAGTAGAGACCCAGTACTTC

J gene: TRBJ2-1
clone size: few
D gene: .
V gene: TRBV19
CDR3 protein: CASSLYHNLPTYNEQFF
CDR3 DNA: TGTGCCAGTAGTCTATACCACAACCTCCCAACCTACAATGAGCAGTTCTTC

J gene: TRBJ2-1
clone size: .
D gene: TRBD2
V gene: TRBV18
CDR3 protein: CASSSREGSYNEQFF
CDR3 DNA: TGTGCCAGCTCATCGCGGGAGGGCTCCTACAATGAGCAGTTCTTC

J gene: TRBJ2-1
clone size: .
D gene: .
V gene: TRBV7-9
CDR3 protein: CASSLLGHHNEQFF
CDR3 DNA: TGTGCCAGCAGCTTATTAGGACACCACAATGAGCAGTTCTTC

J gene: TRBJ2-2
clone size: .
D gene: .
V gene: TRBV2
CDR3 protein: CASSAQNTGELFF
CDR3 DNA: TGTGCCAGCAGTGCCCAGAACACCGGGGAGCTGTTTTTT

J gene: TRBJ1-3
clone size: many
D gene: .
V gene: TRBV29-1
CDR3 protein: CSVIGGQDSFGNTIYF
CDR3 DNA: TGCAGCGTTATAGGAGGGCAAGATTCCTTCGGAAACACCATATATTTT

J gene: TRBJ2-1
clone size: .
D gene: .
V gene: TRBV28
CDR3 protein: CASSLFLRSSSYNEQFF
CDR3 DNA: TGTGCCAGCAGTTTATTCCTCCGATCGAGCTCCTACAATGAGCAGTTCTTC

J gene: TRBJ1-1
clone size: .
D gene: .
V gene: TRBV28
CDR3 protein: CASPPRGMNTEAFF
CDR3 DNA: TGTGCCAGCCCGCCGAGAGGTATGAACACTGAAGCTTTCTTT